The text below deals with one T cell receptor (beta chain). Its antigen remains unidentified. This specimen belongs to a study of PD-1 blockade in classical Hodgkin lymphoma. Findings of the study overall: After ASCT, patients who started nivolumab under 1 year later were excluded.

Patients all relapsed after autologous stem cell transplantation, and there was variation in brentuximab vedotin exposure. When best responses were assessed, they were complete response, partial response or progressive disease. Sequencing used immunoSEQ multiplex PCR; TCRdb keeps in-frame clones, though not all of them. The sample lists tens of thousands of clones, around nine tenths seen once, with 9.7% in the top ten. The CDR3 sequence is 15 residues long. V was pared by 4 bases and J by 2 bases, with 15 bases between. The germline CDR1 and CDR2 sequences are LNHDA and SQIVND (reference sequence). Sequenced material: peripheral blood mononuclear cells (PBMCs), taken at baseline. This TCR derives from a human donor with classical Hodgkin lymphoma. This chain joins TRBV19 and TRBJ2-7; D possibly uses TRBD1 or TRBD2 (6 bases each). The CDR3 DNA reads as TGTGCCAGTAGTACGGTAGGGGGGTCGGCCTACGAGCAGTACTTC. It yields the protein CASSTVGGSAYEQYF.